One and the same sample provided the 11 T cell receptor beta chains below, sequenced in a study of TIL therapy for anti-PD-1-resistant metastatic lung cancer. This sample's time point: pre-treatment sample, taken before nivolumab and TIL therapy. The tumor samples were excised metastases, mostly pleural nodules or supraclavicular lymph nodes. The immunoSEQ assay was v3. The assay was immunoSEQ multiplex PCR, and TCRdb's table has in-frame clones only and misses some. The table records 10,000 to 12,000 clones, about 60% of them present only once. Here the sequenced sample was tumor tissue, taken at baseline. These receptors were obtained from a person between 30 and 79 years old with non-small cell lung cancer.

The V gene is TRBV7-3, the J gene TRBJ2-1; tentative D call: TRBD2 (5 bases). V gave up 5 bases and J gave up 5 bases, with 16 bases separating them. Germline values: CDR1 SGHTA, CDR2 FQGTGA. CDR3 length equals 15 residues. The CDR3 loop reads CASSPFSMEDNEQFF. The CDR3 DNA sequence: TGTGCCAGCAGCCCGTTTTCTATGGAGGACAATGAGCAGTTCTTC.

By sample share, this clone is medium-sized. The gene calls are TRBV13 and TRBJ1-6; D may be TRBD1 (5 bases). The CDR3 has 13 residues. Trimming pared 5 bases from V and 6 bases from J, leaving 8 bases between. Per germline, CDR1 PRHDT and CDR2 FYEKMQ (reference sequence). The CDR3: CASSRDLNSPLHF. The CDR3, as DNA: TGTGCCAGCAGCCGGGACCTTAATTCACCCCTCCACTTT.

By sample fraction, this clone is large. The J gene is TRBJ1-4, the V gene TRBV4-2; TRBD1 matches 8 bases. The CDR3 covers 17 residues. The germline gives CDR1 LGHNA, CDR2 YNFKEQ. J was trimmed by 14 bases and V by 3 bases; bases with no gene match: 20. The CDR3 sequence is CASSQQTGVLGSSWLFF. The CDR3 bases are TGTGCCAGCAGCCAGCAGACAGGGGTCTTGGGGTCCTCCTGGCTGTTTTTT.

This clone is medium-sized. J is TRBJ1-4 and V is TRBV9, with D perhaps TRBD1 (5 bases). V was trimmed by 3 bases and J by 5 bases, leaving 11 bases between them. Germline V gene data show CDR1 as SGDLS and CDR2 as YYNGEE. The CDR3 runs to 14 residues. The CDR3 sequence: CASSGGDDNEKLFF. The CDR3 DNA is TGTGCCAGCAGCGGGGGGGACGACAATGAAAAACTGTTTTTT.

The rearrangement uses TRBV6-5 and TRBJ2-7; D tentatively reads TRBD1 or TRBD2 (5 bases each). CDR1 is MNHEY and CDR2 is SVGAGI in the germline V gene. CDR3 size: 13 residues. V was cut by 5 bases and J by 2 bases, with 10 bases left in between. The CDR3 region has the DNA TGTGCCAGCAGTGTGGGGGTTACCTACGAGCAGTACTTC. Translated: CASSVGVTYEQYF.

This clone was seen only a few times. The chain couples TRBV7-9 to TRBJ1-1, with TRBD1 as a possible D gene (5 bases). This CDR3 is built from 13 residues. CDR1 is SEHNR, CDR2 FQNEAQ, per germline (reference sequence). Trimming removed 1 base at V and 5 bases at J, with 8 bases between. For the CDR3, the DNA is TGTGCCAGCAGCTTAGTTAGGGGAACTGAAGCTTTCTTT. Translation: CASSLVRGTEAFF. The variable domain in full, completed from reference TRBV7-9 and TRBJ1-1, reads DTGVSQNPRHKITKRGQNVTFRCDPISEHNRLYWYRQTLGQGPEFLTYFQNEAQLEKSRLLSDRFSAERPKGSFSTLEIQRTEQGDSAMYLCASSLVRGTEAFFGQGTRLTVV.

This chain uses TRBV6-1 with TRBJ1-6; 10 positions match TRBD1. Per germline, CDR1 MNHNS and CDR2 SASEGT. The CDR3 runs 14 residues. J lost 10 bases, V lost 5 bases, and 5 bases had no gene match. Written as DNA, the CDR3 is TGTGCCAGCAGTACCGGGACAGGGGTGTCACCCCTCCACTTT. Residues: CASSTGTGVSPLHF.

The V gene is TRBV7-2, the J gene TRBJ1-5, with 7 positions matching TRBD1. V lost 1 base to trimming and J lost 7 bases; unmatched junction nucleotides: 7. CDR1 is SGHTA, CDR2 FQGNSA, per germline. CDR3 size: 15 residues. CDR3 amino acids: CASSLGQGISQPQHF. CDR3 nucleotides: TGTGCCAGCAGCTTAGGACAGGGAATTTCCCAGCCCCAGCATTTT.

V usage is TRBV5-1 and J usage is TRBJ1-4; D ambiguous. This CDR3 has 18 amino acids. Trimming shortened V by 4 bases and J by 0 bases, and 19 bases separated the two germline ends. Germline-derived CDR1 and CDR2 are SGHRS and YFSETQ. CDR3 sequence (DNA): TGCGCCAGCAGCCGGACGGTCCATGACACTGCAACTAATGAAAAACTGTTTTTT. It yields the protein CASSRTVHDTATNEKLFF.

The chain joins TRBV7-3 to TRBJ2-2, with D maybe TRBD2 (6 bases). The CDR3 extends over 14 amino acids. Trimming took off 3 bases at V and 6 bases at J, with 11 bases between the two ends. CDR1 and CDR2 (germline): SGHTA, FQGTGA. CDR3 sequence (DNA): TGTGCCAGCAGCTTTAGCGGTGGAGCCGGGGAGCTGTTTTTT. This gives the protein CASSFSGGAGELFF.

The chain is built from TRBV7-2 and TRBJ2-5; D is undetermined. CDR3 length equals 12 residues. CDR1 and CDR2 from the germline V gene are SGHTA and FQGNSA. Trimming cost V 5 bases and J 11 bases, with 15 bases left between them. Here the CDR3 reads CASSPDTGRQYF. For the CDR3, the DNA is TGTGCCAGCAGCCCTGACACCGGACGACAGTACTTC.